Below, 25 T cell receptor beta chains from the same sample are listed, as sequenced in a study of cytomegalovirus exposure and HLA in healthy donors. The PCR employed 60 Vbeta primers together with 13 Jbeta primers. Sequencing used immunoSEQ multiplex PCR; TCRdb keeps in-frame clones, though not all of them. The sample holds under 100,000 clones, 63% seen once. Sequenced sample: PBMCs. These receptors were obtained from a woman in her thirties or forties in good health and CMV-seropositive.

V gene TRBV6-5 combines with J gene TRBJ2-5, with TRBD1 as a possible D gene (6 bases). The last part of the DNA fits TRBJ2-7 better; the J call may be wrong. The V gene's germline CDR1 is MNHEY and CDR2 SVGAGI. This CDR3 comprises 13 residues. The CDR3 nucleotides are TGTGCCAGCAGTTTGGGACATCCCTACGAGCAGTACTTC. It is translated as CASSLGHPYEQYF.

V usage is TRBV5-1 and J usage is TRBJ2-7; D may be TRBD1 (6 bases). The V gene's germline CDR1 is SGHRS and CDR2 YFSETQ. This CDR3 has 11 amino acids. V lost 2 bases and J 11 bases, leaving 11 bases between the germline ends. The CDR3 loop is CASSLQGVKYF. In nucleotides, the CDR3 is TGCGCCAGCAGCTTACAGGGTGTAAAGTACTTC.

The chain employs TRBV7-9 and TRBJ1-4; 8 bases map to TRBD1. V lost 6 bases to trimming and J lost 8 bases; unmatched junction nucleotides: 8. Germline CDR1 SEHNR, CDR2 FQNEAQ (reference sequence). The CDR3 sequence is 14 residues long. The CDR3 reads CASRETGVEEKLFF. CDR3 nucleotides: TGTGCCAGCAGAGAGACAGGGGTGGAGGAAAAACTGTTTTTT. The whole variable domain, remainder taken from reference TRBV7-9 and TRBJ1-4, is DTGVSQNPRHKITKRGQNVTFRCDPISEHNRLYWYRQTLGQGPEFLTYFQNEAQLEKSRLLSDRFSAERPKGSFSTLEIQRTEQGDSAMYLCASRETGVEEKLFFGSGTQLSVL.

The chain carries TRBV5-1 and TRBJ2-2; D is perhaps TRBD2 (5 bases). The CDR3 is made up of 14 amino acids. V was cut by 1 base and J by 4 bases, with 8 bases left in between. CDR1 SGHRS and CDR2 YFSETQ come from the germline V gene. CDR3 protein: CASSLYRGTGELFF. The DNA of the CDR3 is TGCGCCAGCAGCTTGTACCGGGGCACCGGGGAGCTGTTTTTT. Full variable domain (rest looked up from reference TRBV5-1 and TRBJ2-2): KAGVTQTPRYLIKTRGQQVTLSCSPISGHRSVSWYQQTPGQGLQFLFEYFSETQRNKGNFPGRFSGRQFSNSRSEMNVSTLELGDSALYLCASSLYRGTGELFFGEGSRLTVL.

This chain joins TRBV5-1 and TRBJ2-7; 13 bases match TRBD2. The J segment lost 4 bases and the V segment lost 0 bases, leaving 4 bases of the junction unmatched. Germline loops: CDR1 SGHRS, CDR2 YFSETQ. The CDR3 covers 16 residues. CDR3 nucleotides: TGCGCCAGCAGCTTGGGGGTGACTAGCGGGGGGTACGAGCAGTACTTC. Residues: CASSLGVTSGGYEQYF.

This chain joins TRBV6-6 and TRBJ1-1; TRBD1 aligns across 8 bases. The ends lost 5 bases at V and 5 bases at J; junction bases unmatched: 4. Germline CDR1 reads MNHNY; CDR2 reads SVGAGI (reference sequence). The CDR3 loop spans 13 amino acids. CDR3 region: CASSGTGGTEAFF. The CDR3 DNA reads TGTGCCAGCAGTGGTACAGGGGGGACTGAAGCTTTCTTT.

There are a few counts of this clone. The J gene is TRBJ2-2, the V gene TRBV9; a possible D gene is TRBD2 (7 bases). The CDR3 contains 17 residues. In germline, CDR1 is SGDLS, CDR2 YYNGEE. V was clipped by 2 bases and J by 4 bases, with 18 bases between them. CDR3 nucleotide sequence: TGTGCCAGCAGCGTCGCTGGGGCGGGGGCGCCCACCGGGGAGCTGTTTTTT. Its translation is CASSVAGAGAPTGELFF.

The chain carries TRBV15 and TRBJ1-5; weak D call: TRBD1 (5 bases). Trimming cost V 1 base and J 0 bases, with 10 bases left between them. CDR1 and CDR2 (germline): LNHNV, YYDKDF (reference sequence). The CDR3 runs 16 residues. The CDR3 region has the DNA TGTGCCACCAGCAGAGGGCGCAGGGATAGCAATCAGCCCCAGCATTTT. Encoded protein: CATSRGRRDSNQPQHF. Supplemented by reference TRBV15 and TRBJ1-5, the full variable domain reads DAMVIQNPRYQVTQFGKPVTLSCSQTLNHNVMYWYQQKSSQAPKLLFHYYDKDFNNEADTPDNFQSRRPNTSFCFLDIRSPGLGDTAMYLCATSRGRRDSNQPQHFGDGTRLSIL.

The CDR3 DNA reads as TGCAGCGTTGAAGGAGCGGGCTCGCTACCGGGAACCCAGTACTTC. This gives the protein CSVEGAGSLPGTQYF. J is TRBJ2-5 and V is TRBV29-1; maybe TRBD2 (6 bases). Trimming took off 1 base at V and 8 bases at J, with 20 bases between the two ends. CDR3 length: 15 residues. Germline V lookup: CDR1 SQVTM, CDR2 ANQGSEA. The full variable domain, rest sourced from reference TRBV29-1 and TRBJ2-5, is SAVISQKPSRDICQRGTSLTIQCQVDSQVTMMFWYRQQPGQSLTLIATANQGSEATYESGFVIDKFPISRPNLTFSTLTVSNMSPEDSSIYLCSVEGAGSLPGTQYFGPGTRLLVL.

The chain combines TRBV7-2 with TRBJ1-2; D may be TRBD1 (6 bases). The germline V gene encodes CDR1 SGHTA and CDR2 FQGNSA. CDR3 length equals 15 residues. V was clipped by 0 bases and J by 4 bases, with 12 bases between them. Here the CDR3 reads CASSLAGGLVYGYTF. In nucleotides, the CDR3 is TGTGCCAGCAGCTTAGCGGGGGGGCTGGTCTATGGCTACACCTTC.

In its sample, this clone was seen a few times. The chain recombines TRBV9 with TRBJ1-5, with D uncertain. This CDR3 has 13 amino acids. Germline V gene data show CDR1 as SGDLS and CDR2 as YYNGEE. The germline V and J ends were trimmed by 1 base and 5 bases, with 7 bases remaining between them. CDR3 sequence (DNA): TGTGCCAGCAGCGTAAGTCAGGATCAGCCCCAGCATTTT. Protein: CASSVSQDQPQHF.

J is TRBJ2-2 and V is TRBV7-9; 9 bases align to TRBD2. The CDR3 has 14 residues. The germline CDR1 and CDR2 sequences are SEHNR and FQNEAQ (reference sequence). V trimming: 5 bases; J trimming: 6 bases; junction bases outside the gene matches: 4. The chain's CDR3 is CASSLVAGAGELFF. The CDR3, as DNA: TGTGCCAGCAGCCTAGTAGCGGGAGCCGGGGAGCTGTTTTTT. The full variable domain, with the rest looked up from reference TRBV7-9 and TRBJ2-2, is DTGVSQNPRHKITKRGQNVTFRCDPISEHNRLYWYRQTLGQGPEFLTYFQNEAQLEKSRLLSDRFSAERPKGSFSTLEIQRTEQGDSAMYLCASSLVAGAGELFFGEGSRLTVL.

The chain employs TRBV4-1 and TRBJ1-2; 11 bases are a match to TRBD1. Germline CDR1 and CDR2: MGHRA and YSYEKL. V lost 0 bases to trimming and J lost 4 bases; unmatched junction nucleotides: 4. This CDR3 region has 16 residues. The CDR3 here is CASSQEGQGGLYGYTF. CDR3 DNA: TGCGCCAGCAGCCAAGAGGGACAGGGGGGCCTCTATGGCTACACCTTC.

This chain connects TRBV4-3 to TRBJ2-3; 9 nucleotides line up with TRBD2. V lost 1 base and J lost 2; bases outside the gene matches: 4. The CDR3 contains 16 residues. Germline V gene sequence: CDR1 LGHNA, CDR2 YSLEER. CDR3 in amino acids: CASSQGLADDTDTQYF. Here the CDR3 DNA reads TGCGCCAGCAGCCAAGGACTAGCGGATGACACAGATACGCAGTATTTT.

About this clone itself: Relative to the germline gene, one junction end is altered; a read error may explain this. The chain joins TRBV5-1 to TRBJ1-2, with 7 bases identical to TRBD1. The germline gives CDR1 SGHRS, CDR2 YFSETQ. The CDR3 length is 15 residues. CDR3 coding DNA: TGCGCCAGCAGCTTGGAGTCAGGGGGGCGGTATGGGTACACCTTC. It yields the protein CASSLESGGRYGYTF.

The V and J genes are TRBV28 and TRBJ2-1, with 10 bases that match TRBD1. This CDR3 has 14 amino acids. Germline-derived CDR1 and CDR2 are MDHEN and SYDVKM. V gave up 11 bases and J gave up 7 bases; unmatched junction bases: 11. The CDR3 region has the DNA TGTGCCCTTTCTTCTTTGGGACAGGGGAATGAGCAGTTCTTC. It translates to CALSSLGQGNEQFF.

The chain carries TRBV2 and TRBJ2-1; possible D gene TRBD2, 5 bases. Germline lookup yields CDR1 SNHLY and CDR2 FYNNEI. This CDR3 is built from 16 residues. V was clipped by 2 bases and J by 12 bases, with 23 bases between them. CDR3 coding DNA: TGTGCCAGCAGTGAAAAGCGGATTACCTCCCTCCGTGGGCAGTTCTTC. It yields the protein CASSEKRITSLRGQFF.

The chain joins TRBV5-1 to TRBJ2-1; 7 bases line up with TRBD2. CDR3 length: 15 residues. Per germline, CDR1 SGHRS and CDR2 YFSETQ. The trim removed 4 bases at V and 6 bases at J, leaving 10 bases unmatched. CDR3 region: CASSPSSGSLNEQFF. Here the CDR3 DNA reads TGCGCCAGCAGCCCCTCTAGCGGATCTCTCAATGAGCAGTTCTTC.

This chain connects TRBV9 to TRBJ2-1; 9 positions agree with TRBD2. V was pared by 2 bases and J by 7 bases, with 7 bases of the junction left unmatched. The CDR3 contains 15 residues. Looked up from germline, CDR1 is SGDLS and CDR2 is YYNGEE. The DNA of the CDR3 is TGTGCCAGCAGCGTCATAGCCGCGGGGGGGAATGAGCAGTTCTTC. It specifies CASSVIAAGGNEQFF.

As for this clone: This specimen includes other DNA sequences encoding the same CDR3. The chain joins TRBV6-5 to TRBJ2-3; 7 positions match TRBD2. Looked up from germline, CDR1 is MNHEY and CDR2 is SVGAGI. This CDR3 is built from 16 residues. V gave up 4 bases and J gave up 6 bases; unmatched junction bases: 13. CDR3 sequence: CASSSGTNRLTDTQYF. In DNA, the CDR3 is TGTGCCAGCAGTTCCGGGACTAACAGGTTGACGGATACGCAGTATTTT.

The chain joins TRBV7-6 to TRBJ2-7; tentatively, D is TRBD1 (7 bases). This CDR3 has 17 residues. Germline CDR1 SGHVS, CDR2 FNYEAQ. V gave up 1 base and J gave up 2 bases, with 18 bases separating them. CDR3 bases: TGTGCCAGCAGCTTAGGAGCGGGTCAGGGGGTAACCTACGAGCAGTACTTC. It encodes CASSLGAGQGVTYEQYF.

The chain recombines TRBV5-4 with TRBJ1-2; 7 nucleotides line up with TRBD1. The germline V gene has CDR1 SGHNT and CDR2 YYREEE (reference sequence). CDR3 size: 14 residues. Trimming cost V 4 bases and J 4 bases; bases outside gene matches: 7. The CDR3 DNA reads TGTGCCAGCAGCCAAAAGGGACAGACCTATGGCTACACCTTC. It specifies CASSQKGQTYGYTF.

The chain has TRBV28 and TRBJ1-5; the D gene is possibly TRBD1 (6 bases). Germline-derived CDR1 and CDR2 are MDHEN and SYDVKM. V was pared by 2 bases and J by 3 bases, with 17 bases between. The CDR3 length is 17 residues. DNA of the CDR3: TGTGCCAGCAGTTTAGGGACAATCATCTTCCCCAATCAGCCCCAGCATTTT. Residues: CASSLGTIIFPNQPQHF.

This clone is a singleton in its sample. The chain joins TRBV7-9 to TRBJ2-7; D possibly corresponds to TRBD1 (5 bases). This CDR3 is 14 amino acids long. V shed 5 bases and J shed 5 bases, with 16 bases lying between them. Germline CDR1 reads SEHNR; CDR2 reads FQNEAQ (reference sequence). CDR3 bases: TGTGCCAGCAGCCCGCAGGGAATGGTAGACGAGCAGTACTTC. Protein sequence: CASSPQGMVDEQYF.

The rearrangement uses TRBV5-1 and TRBJ2-5; 9 bases match TRBD1. The CDR3 spans 14 residues. Germline V lookup: CDR1 SGHRS, CDR2 YFSETQ. V shed 3 bases and J 5 bases; nucleotides not matched to a gene: 5. The CDR3 DNA reads TGCGCCAGCAGCTCTCACGACAGGGGGGAGACCCAGTACTTC. Its protein is CASSSHDRGETQYF.